The source of this T cell receptor beta chain is a study of T cells in Graves' hyperthyroidism and ophthalmopathy (dated by TCRdb to between 2018 and 2020). For the wider study: Peripheral blood was collected at initial diagnosis, before any treatment. According to the paper, TCR Vbeta CDR3 sequencing was carried out on over 130 peripheral blood samples, which came from approximately 41 ophthalmopathy, 75 or so hyperthyroidism and approximately 17 progressor patients. For training and testing, the 100 or so patients in the discovery cohort were randomly divided in a 7:3 ratio. Thyroid tissue and blood T-cell repertoires from several Graves' hyperthyroidism patients were also compared in the study. After sampling, hyperthyroidism patients received methimazole starting at 30 mg daily, and ophthalmopathy patients received high-dose intravenous methylprednisolone. A discovery cohort of fewer than 110 patients, 43 with Graves' ophthalmopathy and 57 with stable Graves' hyperthyroidism, was used to find distinguishing TCR V-J signatures. An independent validation cohort of under 20 hyperthyroidism patients and about 15 patients who later progressed to ophthalmopathy tested prospective prediction of ophthalmopathy.

At least ten counts were recorded for this clonotype. There is no known antigen for this receptor. Base qualities are not at hand, and no much larger clone is one base apart. Summary of the overall study and its limitations: No statistical method was used to set the sample size in advance, and investigators knew the group allocation. A model built on a 13 V-J signature distinguished ophthalmopathy from stable hyperthyroidism, reaching 87.88% sensitivity and about 81% specificity in cross-validation and 80%/75% in testing. During validation, the model predicted progression to ophthalmopathy a median of approximately 6.5 months ahead of onset, with 70.59% sensitivity and 72% to 85% specificity. Most expanded thyroid clonotypes (frequency above 0.001) were also found in blood, which suggests that blood repertoires may mirror thyroid immune responses.

TCR beta CDR3 regions were amplified from RNA transcripts. For the first round of RT-PCR on the TCR CDR3, the HTBI primer set was used together with the Qiagen OneStep RT-PCR kit. A second multiplex PCR round built the libraries, followed by size selection and purification. The libraries were sequenced on an Illumina HiSeq2000 using paired-end 100 bp reads. On the study's bioinformatics: SOAPnuke was used to process the raw data, with reads discarded if the reads contained adapters or uncalled bases, had a mean Phred below 15, or lacked an exact constant-primer or identifier match. COPE v1.2.5 was used to merge high-quality paired reads, and clonotypes were defined as unique nucleotide sequences. Clonotypes were aligned to IMGT TRBV, TRBD and TRBJ reference segments using MiTCR v1.1. Analysis was restricted to V-J combinations with a frequency above 0.0001, which covered roughly 99% of repertoires. A TCS score was defined as the ratio of F50 (clonal expansion) to E x V (chaos), with BLOSUM62-based TCRdist applied between CDR3 peptides within each V-J. Welch's t-statistics and random forest reduced some 510 V-J features to around 14, which were used in a naive Bayes classifier (R e1071). TCRdb passed the public sequencing reads through fastp at Q25 and MiXCR, retaining productive beta sequences. Rows with a matching CDR3 protein are joined into one entry that keeps the most common DNA and genes. TCRdb, not the authors, supplied the V and J calls. The sample has some 300,000 distinct CDR3 sequences on record, about 19% of them singletons. The ten biggest clones cover under 45% of the sample.

The V and J ends are trimmed by 4 bases and 2 bases, leaving 15 bases between them. Based on the germline V gene (reference sequence), the CDR1 and CDR2 sequences are LGHDT and YNNKEL. Including the terminal cysteine and phenylalanine, the CDR3 comprises 15 residues. CDR3 DNA is the only sequence kept; it has 45 bases, read in frame from the first base. Ophthalmopathy patients had moderately to severely active disease, with a Clinical Activity Score of 3 or more, a NOSPECS grade of 4 or more, and a disease duration of less than 3 months. The study excluded patients with uncontrolled infections, other autoimmune diseases, pregnancy or lactation. Diagnoses were based on clinical symptoms, serum thyroxine and TRAb, thyroid ultrasound and orbital computed tomography. PBMCs were isolated from about 9.2 ml of fresh peripheral blood by Ficoll-Paque density gradient centrifugation. Total RNA was extracted using Trizol reagent, and RNA quality was assessed on an Agilent 2100 Bioanalyzer.

Sequenced: blood. The rearranged chain carries TRBV3-1 and TRBJ2-7, and possibly TRBD2, on 6 matching bases. This TCR derives from a middle-aged man with Graves' ophthalmopathy. The CDR3 reads CASSPLGGTAYEQYF. The DNA sequence is as follows: TGTGCCAGCAGCCCCTTGGGCGGGACTGCCTACGAGCAGTACTTC.